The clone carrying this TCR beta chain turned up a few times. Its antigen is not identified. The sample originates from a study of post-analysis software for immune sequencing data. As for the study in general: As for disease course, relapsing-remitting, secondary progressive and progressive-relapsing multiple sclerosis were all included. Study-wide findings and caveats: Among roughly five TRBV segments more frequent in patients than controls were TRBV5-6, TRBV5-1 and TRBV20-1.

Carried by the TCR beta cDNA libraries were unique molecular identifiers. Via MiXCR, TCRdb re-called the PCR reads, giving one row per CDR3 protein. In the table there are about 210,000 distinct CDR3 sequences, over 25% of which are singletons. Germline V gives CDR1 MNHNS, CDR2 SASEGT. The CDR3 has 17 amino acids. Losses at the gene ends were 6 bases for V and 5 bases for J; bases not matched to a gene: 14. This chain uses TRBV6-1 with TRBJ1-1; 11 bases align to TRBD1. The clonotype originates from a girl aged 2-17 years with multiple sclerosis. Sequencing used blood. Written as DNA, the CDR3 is TGTGCCAGCAGCCCCCGGACAGGGGGCTCTGGTTCGACTGAAGCTTTCTTT. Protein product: CASSPRTGGSGSTEAFF.